One TCR beta chain is described in this entry. Antigen unknown. PBMCs were stained for CD3, CD4 and CD8, and CD4+ and CD8+ T cells were sorted. The source of the sample is a study of CD8+ T cells in alopecia areata. Findings and caveats of the study: Relative to mice, TCR sharing across patients was less clear, a difference possibly HLA-related. Scalp repertoires also include resident alphabeta T cells from normal skin. In lesional scalp, particularly from alopecia totalis/universalis, clonality was higher than in normal scalp.

cDNA serving as the sequencing template came from extracted, reverse transcribed RNA. Profiling relied on immunoSEQ multiplex PCR, and the TCRdb table lists in-frame clones only, not all of them. Counted here are 30,000 to 40,000 clones, about 80% occurring once; the ten biggest clones make up about 19%. CDR3 length: 15 residues. The germline V gene encodes CDR1 SGHRS and CDR2 YFSETQ. Trimming removed 4 bases from V and 6 bases from J; junction bases left unmatched: 10. The gene calls are TRBV5-1 and TRBJ2-1; the match to TRBD1 covers 7 bases. Sequenced: NKG2D-low CD8+ T cells sorted from blood. The receptor was isolated from a human donor with alopecia areata. In nucleotides, the CDR3 is TGCGCCAGCAGCCCTACAGGGGCCGGAGGCAATGAGCAGTTCTTC. Protein sequence: CASSPTGAGGNEQFF.